The 16 T cell receptor beta chains presented below share a single source sample, sequenced in a study of identical twins. Each CDR3 protein gets one entry after TCRdb re-called the 5' RACE reads with MiXCR. The top ten clones hold approximately 0.98% of a sample with about 500,000 distinct CDR3 sequences, around 15% of them seen once. The sample was also linked to a second study, of yellow fever vaccine responses in identical twins.

Sample: CD4+ T cells sorted from blood. The origin of the receptors is a woman between 18 and 30 years old in good health.

The CDR3 DNA reads as TGCGCCAGCAGCCTGGGTCCGGGACTAGCGGGAACAGATACGCAGTATTTT. It translates to CASSLGPGLAGTDTQYF. J is TRBJ2-3 and V is TRBV5-1, with 13 bases lining up with TRBD2. This CDR3 has 17 residues. Germline V gene sequence: CDR1 SGHRS, CDR2 YFSETQ. Trimming at V came to 4 bases and at J to 3 bases, leaving 8 bases not matched to a gene.

In this sample, this clonotype turned up a few times. The chain joins TRBV7-9 to TRBJ2-1; 10 bases agree with TRBD1. CDR3 length: 13 residues. V shed 1 base and J 9 bases; nucleotides not matched to a gene: 0. Per the germline V gene, CDR1 is SEHNR and CDR2 is FQNEAQ (reference sequence). The CDR3 is CASSLGDRGEQFF. CDR3 nucleotides: TGTGCCAGCAGCTTAGGGGACAGGGGTGAGCAGTTCTTC.

As for this clonotype: A junction end diverges from the germline sequence, so it may reflect a read error. V and J are TRBV20-1 and TRBJ1-4, with D maybe TRBD1 (5 bases). The CDR3 length is 14 residues. The germline V gene has CDR1 DFQATT and CDR2 SNEGSKA (reference sequence). This CDR3 reads CSARDLVGTEFSAF. Here the CDR3 DNA reads TGCAGTGCTAGAGATCTAGTCGGGACGGAGTTTTCCGCGTTT.

This clonotype showed up just a few times. The chain has TRBV6-5 and TRBJ2-3; D is uncertain. CDR3 length equals 15 residues. Germline-derived CDR1 and CDR2 are MNHEY and SVGAGI. V lost 0 bases and J lost 4, with 11 bases in between. The CDR3 coding sequence is TGTGCCAGCAGTTACTCGTTTGCTCGGGCAGATACGCAGTATTTT. It translates to CASSYSFARADTQYF.

This clonotype has a count of ten or more. The V gene is TRBV4-3, the J gene TRBJ2-3; 8 positions match TRBD1. Per germline, CDR1 LGHNA and CDR2 YSLEER. Trimming took 0 bases from V and 2 from J; bases not matched to a gene: 4. This CDR3 has 16 amino acids. Here the CDR3 reads CASSQDWTGFTDTQYF. The CDR3 DNA sequence: TGCGCCAGCAGCCAAGACTGGACAGGGTTCACAGATACGCAGTATTTT.

The gene calls are TRBV20-1 and TRBJ2-7; 8 bases are shared with TRBD2. V lost 6 bases, J lost 6 bases, and 10 bases stayed unmatched. Germline loops: CDR1 DFQATT, CDR2 SNEGSKA (reference sequence). The CDR3 length is 13 residues. CDR3 coding DNA: TGCAGTGCCATTAGCGGGAAGGGGCTCGAGCAGTACTTC. This sequence encodes CSAISGKGLEQYF.

V usage is TRBV19 and J usage is TRBJ1-5; TRBD1 matches 9 bases. From germline, CDR1 is LNHDA and CDR2 SQIVND (reference sequence). CDR3 size: 15 residues. V lost 3 bases and J lost 6; bases outside the gene matches: 6. The CDR3 sequence is CASSIGTGKRQPQHF. In nucleotides, the CDR3 is TGTGCCAGTAGTATCGGGACAGGGAAGCGTCAGCCCCAGCATTTT. The full variable domain, rest sourced from reference TRBV19 and TRBJ1-5, is DGGITQSPKYLFRKEGQNVTLSCEQNLNHDAMYWYRQDPGQGLRLIYYSQIVNDFQKGDIAEGYSVSREKKESFPLTVTSAQKNPTAFYLCASSIGTGKRQPQHFGDGTRLSIL.

This clonotype was seen a handful of times. J is TRBJ1-2 and V is TRBV29-1; tentative D call: TRBD1 (5 bases). Trimming shortened V by 7 bases and J by 6 bases, and 21 bases separated the two germline ends. The germline gives CDR1 SQVTM, CDR2 ANQGSEA. CDR3 length: 14 residues. The CDR3 here is CSASLQALRNGYTF. CDR3 nucleotides: TGCAGCGCTTCGTTACAGGCCCTCCGGAATGGCTACACCTTC.

The rearrangement links TRBV24-1 to TRBJ2-2, with TRBD1 matching over 10 bases. The germline gives CDR1 KGHDR, CDR2 SFDVKD. This CDR3 comprises 17 residues. Germline trimming cut 4 bases from V and 2 bases from J; bases unmatched to any gene: 6. The DNA of the CDR3 is TGTGCCACCAGTGACGGGGACAGGGGAGCCAACACCGGGGAGCTGTTTTTT. It yields the protein CATSDGDRGANTGELFF.

This clonotype was detected only a few times. This chain connects TRBV10-3 to TRBJ1-1; D is unclear. Looked up from germline, CDR1 is ENHRY and CDR2 is SYGVKD. V was cut by 6 bases and J by 4 bases, with 12 bases left in between. The CDR3 loop spans 13 amino acids. The CDR3 nucleotides read TGTGCCATCAGGGGTACTGTGGGCACTGAAGCTTTCTTT. Translated: CAIRGTVGTEAFF.

This clonotype showed up just a few times. The chain uses TRBV11-1 and TRBJ2-2, with D possibly TRBD1 on 6 matching bases. Deletions cut 2 bases from V and 6 bases from J, with 22 bases between. Germline V gene sequence: CDR1 SGHAT, CDR2 FQDESV (reference sequence). The CDR3 sequence is 18 residues long. The CDR3 here is CASSLKGTLVYTAGELFF. The DNA for the CDR3 is TGTGCCAGCAGCTTAAAAGGGACACTAGTTTACACGGCCGGGGAGCTGTTTTTT.

The J gene is TRBJ1-2, the V gene TRBV28, with unresolved D. CDR3 length: 14 amino acids. Germline V gene lookup returns CDR1 MDHEN and CDR2 SYDVKM. Trimming removed 10 bases from V and 2 bases from J, with 17 bases in between. Here the CDR3 DNA reads TGTGCCACTGCCCTTGGCATAAAGAACTATGGCTACACCTTC. Translating gives CATALGIKNYGYTF.

This clonotype has only a few counts. Here the CDR3 reads CASRAGTPSYNEQFF. The CDR3 DNA sequence: TGCGCCAGCAGGGCCGGGACCCCGTCCTACAATGAGCAGTTCTTC. This rearrangement joins TRBV5-1 to TRBJ2-1; D may be TRBD1 or TRBD2 (5 bases each). Germline CDR1 is SGHRS and CDR2 is YFSETQ. The CDR3 is 15 residues long. Trimming cost V 5 bases and J 1 base, with 13 bases left between them.

The chain has TRBV20-1 and TRBJ2-5; D possibly corresponds to TRBD1 (7 bases). The CDR3 loop spans 15 amino acids. Deletions cut 6 bases from V and 9 bases from J, with 26 bases between. Germline lookup yields CDR1 DFQATT and CDR2 SNEGSKA (reference sequence). The CDR3 here is CSAHPGTVDQRAQYF. DNA of the CDR3: TGCAGTGCCCACCCTGGGACAGTCGACCAGCGGGCCCAGTACTTC.

This chain uses TRBV30 with TRBJ2-5; D uncertain. CDR1 GTSNPN and CDR2 SVGIG come from the germline V gene (reference sequence). This CDR3 has 11 residues. Trimming took off 4 bases at V and 4 bases at J, with 7 bases between the two ends. In DNA form, the CDR3 reads TGTGCCTGGACCTCTACAGAGACCCAGTACTTC. The encoded protein is CAWTSTETQYF.

This clonotype was detected only a few times. This chain joins TRBV20-1 and TRBJ2-1; 7 positions match TRBD2. The trim removed 1 base at V and 6 bases at J, leaving 6 bases unmatched. Germline V gives CDR1 DFQATT, CDR2 SNEGSKA (reference sequence). The CDR3 runs to 14 residues. The CDR3 loop reads CSARVAGAGNEQFF. CDR3 bases: TGCAGTGCTAGAGTTGCGGGAGCAGGCAATGAGCAGTTCTTC.